The 28 T cell receptor beta chains below come from one sample, sequenced in a study of blood T cell repertoires in COVID-19. The repertoire was sequenced with immunoSEQ multiplex PCR; TCRdb's copy has only in-frame clones and lacks some. Of 180,000 or so clones in the sample, around 80% were seen once. Material for sequencing was PBMCs or T cells enriched from blood (not recorded which). The receptors stem from a man aged 50 or older who had recovered from COVID-19.

The V and J genes are TRBV6-5 and TRBJ1-1; D possibly corresponds to TRBD1 (5 bases). In germline, CDR1 is MNHEY, CDR2 SVGAGI. The length of the CDR3 is 13 residues. The germline V and J ends were trimmed by 5 bases and 4 bases, with 11 bases remaining between them. CDR3 bases: TGTGCCAGCAGTACGACAGCTTCCACTGAAGCTTTCTTT. This codes for CASSTTASTEAFF.

CDR3 region: CASSQESGQGREQYF. DNA of the CDR3: TGTGCCAGCAGCCAAGAGTCCGGACAGGGACGAGAGCAGTACTTC. The rearrangement joins TRBV4-2 to TRBJ2-7; 8 positions match TRBD1. Germline CDR1 and CDR2: LGHNA and YNFKEQ. V was pared by 0 bases and J by 7 bases, with 8 bases of the junction left unmatched. The CDR3 spans 15 residues.

The rearrangement uses TRBV19 and TRBJ1-4; 11 positions agree with TRBD1. V was pared by 11 bases and J by 4 bases, with 6 bases of the junction left unmatched. Germline values: CDR1 LNHDA, CDR2 SQIVND (reference sequence). The CDR3 sequence is 14 residues long. The CDR3 is CAVKGQGDNEKLFF. CDR3 sequence (DNA): TGTGCCGTTAAGGGACAGGGGGATAATGAAAAACTGTTTTTT.

The rearrangement joins TRBV18 to TRBJ2-5; TRBD1 matches at 8 bases. The CDR3 consists of 15 residues. Germline trimming cut 1 base from V and 1 base from J; bases unmatched to any gene: 2. Germline lookup yields CDR1 KGHSH and CDR2 LQKENI. The CDR3 is CASSPRDRIQETQYF. In DNA form, the CDR3 reads TGTGCCAGCTCACCACGGGACAGGATCCAAGAGACCCAGTACTTC.

This chain joins TRBV9 and TRBJ1-2, with 8 bases aligning to TRBD1. Per germline, CDR1 SGDLS and CDR2 YYNGEE. The CDR3 spans 14 residues. V was clipped by 3 bases and J by 4 bases; unmatched bases: 5. CDR3 residues: CASSEDRVGYGYTF. As DNA, the CDR3 is TGTGCCAGCAGCGAGGACAGGGTCGGCTATGGCTACACCTTC.

The chain uses TRBV7-9 and TRBJ1-6; maybe TRBD1 (6 bases). V gave up 1 base and J gave up 8 bases, with 12 bases separating them. Germline values: CDR1 SEHNR, CDR2 FQNEAQ (reference sequence). CDR3 length: 15 amino acids. The DNA of the CDR3 is TGTGCCAGCAGCTTAGGAGCAGGGGCTGATTCACCCCTCCACTTT. Its translation: CASSLGAGADSPLHF.

For this clone: One end of the junction varies from germline; a read error may be responsible. This CDR3 is CASSLGLDRDRGNF. CDR3 DNA: TGTGCCAGCAGCTTGGGGTTAGACCGGGACAGGGGAAACTTC. The rearrangement uses TRBV5-4 and TRBJ2-7, with 10 bases fitting TRBD1. CDR3 size: 14 residues. Germline CDR1 SGHNT, CDR2 YYREEE (reference sequence).

This clone was seen a few times. This chain uses TRBV27 with TRBJ2-7; TRBD1 aligns across 12 bases. CDR1 and CDR2 from the germline V gene are MNHEY and SMNVEV (reference sequence). V was clipped by 6 bases and J by 7 bases; unmatched bases: 10. The CDR3 is 15 amino acids. In DNA form, the CDR3 reads TGTGCCAGCAGCTCACCGGGACAGGGGGCACGAGAGCAGTACTTC. This gives the protein CASSSPGQGAREQYF.

This chain joins TRBV4-1 and TRBJ2-7, with D hard to call. V was shortened by 0 bases and J by 0 bases, with 9 bases between the two germline ends. The CDR3 extends over 15 amino acids. Germline CDR1 MGHRA, CDR2 YSYEKL. This CDR3 reads CASSQDVTYSYEQYF. For the CDR3, the DNA is TGCGCCAGCAGCCAAGATGTCACTTACTCCTACGAGCAGTACTTC.

The chain recombines TRBV10-3 with TRBJ1-2, with 8 bases aligning to TRBD1. This CDR3 is 13 amino acids long. Germline V CDR1 and CDR2: ENHRY, SYGVKD. The trim removed 6 bases at V and 4 bases at J, leaving 4 bases unmatched. In DNA form, the CDR3 reads TGTGCCATCAGGGGGACAGGTTCCTATGGCTACACCTTC. Translated, it gives CAIRGTGSYGYTF.

V and J are TRBV7-9 and TRBJ2-1, with 7 bases aligning to TRBD2. Germline CDR1 is SEHNR and CDR2 is FQNEAQ (reference sequence). CDR3 length: 19 residues. The V segment lost 2 bases and the J segment 0 bases; nucleotides outside the gene matches: 13. The CDR3 DNA reads TGTGCCAGCAGCTTATGGCCTCGGGGAGGGGTCAGCTCCTACAATGAGCAGTTCTTC. It is translated as CASSLWPRGGVSSYNEQFF. Full variable domain (outside the CDR3, taken from reference TRBV7-9 and TRBJ2-1): DTGVSQNPRHKITKRGQNVTFRCDPISEHNRLYWYRQTLGQGPEFLTYFQNEAQLEKSRLLSDRFSAERPKGSFSTLEIQRTEQGDSAMYLCASSLWPRGGVSSYNEQFFGPGTRLTVL.

The CDR3 DNA is TGTGCCAGCAGGGGCCGCGGGGGCGCATCCGGCTACACCTTC. It codes for CASRGRGGASGYTF. The chain joins TRBV28 to TRBJ1-2; D is possibly TRBD1 (6 bases). Trimming cost V 6 bases and J 8 bases, with 19 bases left between them. In germline, CDR1 is MDHEN, CDR2 SYDVKM. The CDR3 spans 14 residues.

This clone occurred a few times. This CDR3 is CASSPLAPTGWPGELFF. As DNA, the CDR3 is TGTGCCAGCAGCCCACTCGCCCCGACAGGGTGGCCCGGGGAGCTGTTTTTT. This chain uses TRBV6-4 with TRBJ2-2; 7 nucleotides agree with TRBD1. Germline assignment: CDR1 MRHNA and CDR2 SNTAGT. Trimming removed 6 bases from V and 6 bases from J; junction bases left unmatched: 16. The CDR3 is made up of 17 amino acids.

The chain couples TRBV27 to TRBJ2-5; TRBD2 agrees at 9 bases. Germline V lookup: CDR1 MNHEY, CDR2 SMNVEV (reference sequence). V was pared by 2 bases and J by 3 bases, with 7 bases of the junction left unmatched. The CDR3 has 16 residues. CDR3 in DNA: TGTGCCAGCAGTTTAGTTCCTAGCGGGGATAAAGAGACCCAGTACTTC. This translates into CASSLVPSGDKETQYF.

The chain has TRBV15 and TRBJ2-1; unclear D gene. V gave up 5 bases and J gave up 5 bases, with 7 bases separating them. Germline assignment: CDR1 LNHNV and CDR2 YYDKDF (reference sequence). This CDR3 contains 12 residues. CDR3 protein: CATSGQDNEQFF. Here the CDR3 DNA reads TGTGCCACCAGCGGCCAGGACAATGAGCAGTTCTTC. Full variable domain (remainder filled in from reference TRBV15 and TRBJ2-1): DAMVIQNPRYQVTQFGKPVTLSCSQTLNHNVMYWYQQKSSQAPKLLFHYYDKDFNNEADTPDNFQSRRPNTSFCFLDIRSPGLGDTAMYLCATSGQDNEQFFGPGTRLTVL.

This clone has more than one count but fewer than ten. The chain has TRBV6-5 and TRBJ2-5, with 9 bases fitting TRBD2. The V segment lost 7 bases and the J segment 2 bases; nucleotides outside the gene matches: 5. This CDR3 has 14 residues. Germline loops: CDR1 MNHEY, CDR2 SVGAGI. CDR3 protein: CASTSSGAQETQYF. The DNA for the CDR3 is TGTGCCAGCACGTCTAGCGGGGCTCAAGAGACCCAGTACTTC.

This CDR3 reads CASSQNQASDEQFF. In DNA, the CDR3 is TGTGCCAGTAGTCAAAATCAAGCCTCGGATGAGCAGTTCTTC. The chain is built from TRBV19 and TRBJ2-1; D ambiguous. V shed 5 bases and J shed 8 bases, with 16 bases lying between them. CDR3 size: 14 residues. Germline lookup yields CDR1 LNHDA and CDR2 SQIVND (reference sequence).

The chain links TRBV18 to TRBJ1-5; D remains ambiguous. Per the germline V gene, CDR1 is KGHSH and CDR2 is LQKENI. CDR3 length: 15 amino acids. The V end was cut by 3 bases, the J end by 0 bases, with 9 bases between. The DNA for the CDR3 is TGTGCCAGCTCACCGGGCAGGAATAGCAATCAGCCCCAGCATTTT. Its translation: CASSPGRNSNQPQHF.

This clone was picked up one time. This sequence joins TRBV24-1 and TRBJ1-6; no clear D gene. The CDR3 extends over 8 amino acids. The V end lost 12 bases, the J end lost 17 bases, and 10 bases lay between the germline ends. Germline CDR1 and CDR2: KGHDR and SFDVKD. Here the CDR3 reads CAPVSVHF. The DNA for the CDR3 is TGTGCCCCCGTTTCAGTCCACTTT.

This chain links TRBV5-4 with TRBJ2-1; 13 positions match TRBD2. Per germline, CDR1 SGHNT and CDR2 YYREEE (reference sequence). J lost 9 bases, V lost 0 bases, and 6 bases had no gene match. This CDR3 has 16 amino acids. In DNA, the CDR3 is TGTGCCAGCAGCTTGGCCATTGGACTAGCGGGAGCTGAGCAGTTCTTC. Translated: CASSLAIGLAGAEQFF.

The chain couples TRBV7-9 to TRBJ2-7, with D maybe TRBD2 (7 bases). The CDR3 totals 17 residues. The germline CDR1 and CDR2 sequences are SEHNR and FQNEAQ (reference sequence). Trimming removed 5 bases from V and 2 bases from J, with 22 bases in between. CDR3 amino acids: CASSALGDTGGTYEQYF. CDR3 bases: TGTGCCAGCAGCGCCCTAGGGGACACCGGGGGGACCTACGAGCAGTACTTC.

The J gene is TRBJ2-3, the V gene TRBV2, with TRBD2 as a possible D gene (5 bases). V gave up 6 bases and J gave up 6 bases, with 16 bases separating them. This CDR3 region has 14 residues. Germline CDR1 is SNHLY and CDR2 is FYNNEI. The CDR3 region has the DNA TGTGCCAGCAGCAAAGGACGAGGGCCTGATACGCAGTATTTT. Amino acids: CASSKGRGPDTQYF.

This clone showed up just a few times. The chain combines TRBV27 with TRBJ2-2; D is unclear. The CDR3 loop spans 14 amino acids. V was cut by 6 bases and J by 4 bases, with 12 bases left in between. Germline V lookup: CDR1 MNHEY, CDR2 SMNVEV (reference sequence). In nucleotides, the CDR3 is TGTGCCAGCAGGTGGCAGGCCACCACCGGGGAGCTGTTTTTT. The encoded protein is CASRWQATTGELFF.

The V call is TRBV27, the J call TRBJ2-7; 9 bases are shared with TRBD2. The CDR3 sequence is 16 residues long. Looked up from germline, CDR1 is MNHEY and CDR2 is SMNVEV (reference sequence). The V segment lost 3 bases and the J segment 0 bases; nucleotides outside the gene matches: 6. CDR3 residues: CASSLALAGSSYEQYF. In DNA form, the CDR3 reads TGTGCCAGCAGTTTGGCTCTAGCGGGGAGCTCCTACGAGCAGTACTTC.

This chain uses TRBV10-3 with TRBJ2-2; maybe TRBD2 (6 bases). Trimming pared 6 bases from V and 3 bases from J, leaving 14 bases between. The CDR3 is 15 amino acids. CDR1 and CDR2 from the germline V gene are ENHRY and SYGVKD. The chain's CDR3 is CAISEHRGDTGELFF. As DNA, the CDR3 is TGTGCCATCAGCGAACATCGCGGGGACACCGGGGAGCTGTTTTTT.

The chain has TRBV19 and TRBJ2-7; a weak D match, TRBD1 (6 bases). The CDR3 has 13 residues. V lost 3 bases and J lost 4, with 10 bases in between. The germline V gene encodes CDR1 LNHDA and CDR2 SQIVND (reference sequence). The CDR3 sequence is CASSISQGYEQYF. DNA of the CDR3: TGTGCCAGTAGTATCTCGCAGGGGTACGAGCAGTACTTC.

This chain connects TRBV4-1 to TRBJ2-5, with 11 bases lining up with TRBD2. V shed 2 bases and J 7 bases; nucleotides not matched to a gene: 9. The CDR3 has 16 amino acids. In germline, CDR1 is MGHRA, CDR2 YSYEKL. CDR3 coding DNA: TGCGCCAGCAGCCAACCGGGGACTAGCGGATGGGGGACCCAGTACTTC. Translating it yields CASSQPGTSGWGTQYF.

The chain joins TRBV27 to TRBJ1-4; TRBD1 aligns across 7 bases. The ends lost 8 bases at V and 0 bases at J; junction bases unmatched: 12. The CDR3 sequence is 17 residues long. From germline, CDR1 is MNHEY and CDR2 SMNVEV (reference sequence). The CDR3 protein is CASARTGVFSTNEKLFF. DNA of the CDR3: TGTGCCAGCGCTCGGACAGGAGTTTTCTCAACTAATGAAAAACTGTTTTTT. The entire variable domain, with the rest obtained from reference TRBV27 and TRBJ1-4, is as follows: EAQVTQNPRYLITVTGKKLTVTCSQNMNHEYMSWYRQDPGLGLRQIYYSMNVEVTDKGDVPEGYKVSRKEKRNFPLILESPSPNQTSLYFCASARTGVFSTNEKLFFGSGTQLSVL.